The T cell receptor (beta chain) under discussion was sequenced for a study of T cells in localized non-small cell lung cancer. The CDR3 runs 14 residues. Germline values: CDR1 SGHVS, CDR2 FQNEAQ. V was clipped by 8 bases and J by 3 bases; unmatched bases: 9. Whole-study results and caveats: In adjacent lung appeared a median about 58 of the top 100 tumor clones. Sequencing was restricted to one tumor region; therefore, heterogeneity remains possible. Clonality of T cells reached its maximum in uninvolved adjacent lung, surpassing tumor.

As to this clone: Its antigen is still unknown.

The repertoire was sequenced with immunoSEQ multiplex PCR; TCRdb's copy has only in-frame clones and lacks some. The repertoire includes fewer than 40,000 clones, just over 85% of them detected once, and around 4% sits in the top ten. The source is a male donor at least 60 years old with stage III lung adenocarcinoma. V and J are TRBV7-8 and TRBJ2-5; 7 bases are shared with TRBD1. The sample consisted of peripheral blood, taken before any cancer treatment. DNA of the CDR3: TGTGCCAGCCGGCCCAGGGACAGTGAAGAGACCCAGTACTTC. Translation gives CASRPRDSEETQYF.